The T cell receptor beta chain under discussion was sequenced for a study of OX40 agonist ivuxolimab in advanced cancers. Study at large: In this trial design, patients received ivuxolimab intravenously at 0.01 to 10 mg/kg every 2 weeks.

Profiled with immunoSEQ multiplex PCR; TCRdb holds only in-frame clones, not every one. The sample records about 67,000 clones, approximately 90% being singletons. The CDR3 totals 13 residues. CDR1 is GTSNPN and CDR2 is SVGIG in the germline V gene (reference sequence). Trimming pared 4 bases from V and 2 bases from J, leaving 12 bases between. The chain joins TRBV30 to TRBJ2-7; D assignment may be TRBD1 or TRBD2 (5 bases each). The material sequenced was CD4+ or CD8+ T cells sorted from blood, taken in a trial of the OX40 agonist ivuxolimab. This sequence was found in an adult with an advanced solid tumor such as melanoma, head and neck, liver or kidney cancer. Here the CDR3 DNA reads TGTGCCTGGAACACCGGGGCGACCTACGAGCAGTACTTC. It specifies CAWNTGATYEQYF.